Each of the 10 T cell receptor beta chains below was sequenced from the same sample in a study of T cell changes during pregnancy in multiple sclerosis. Generated by immunoSEQ multiplex PCR, the TCRdb table keeps only in-frame clones and is missing some. The sample holds 100,000 to 110,000 clones, over 80% seen once. This material consisted of peripheral blood, taken after pregnancy. The receptor set was obtained from a female donor with multiple sclerosis, enrolled in a pregnancy study.

The chain has TRBV5-1 and TRBJ2-5; 9 bases align to TRBD2. In germline, CDR1 is SGHRS, CDR2 YFSETQ. V lost 7 bases and J lost 5; bases outside the gene matches: 6. The CDR3 has 13 residues. For the CDR3, the DNA is TGCGCCAGCCAGGGGCGGGAGGGCGAGACCCAGTACTTC. Translated, it gives CASQGREGETQYF.

Here the CDR3 reads CASSPPVDTQYF. The CDR3 DNA is TGTGCCAGCAGCCCGCCAGTGGATACGCAGTATTTT. This chain connects TRBV7-2 to TRBJ2-3; D not resolved. The V gene lost 5 bases and the J gene lost 6 bases, with 9 bases spanning the gap. CDR3 size: 12 residues. Germline assignment: CDR1 SGHTA and CDR2 FQGNSA. The whole variable domain, filled in from reference TRBV7-2 and TRBJ2-3, reads GAGVSQSPSNKVTEKGKDVELRCDPISGHTALYWYRQSLGQGLEFLIYFQGNSAPDKSGLPSDRFSAERTGGSVSTLTIQRTQQEDSAVYLCASSPPVDTQYFGPGTRLTVL.

This clone appeared a single time. V usage is TRBV5-8 and J usage is TRBJ1-6; TRBD1 is a possible D gene (6 bases). This CDR3 has 15 amino acids. The V end lost 0 bases, the J end lost 7 bases, and 11 bases lay between the germline ends. Germline V lookup: CDR1 SGHTS, CDR2 YDEGEE. CDR3 in amino acids: CASSLDRAGNSPLHF. The CDR3 nucleotides read TGTGCCAGCAGCTTGGACAGGGCCGGGAATTCACCCCTCCACTTT.

This sequence joins TRBV5-1 and TRBJ1-5, with D unclear. Per the germline V gene, CDR1 is SGHRS and CDR2 is YFSETQ. The length of the CDR3 is 18 residues. The V gene lost 4 bases and the J gene lost 7 bases, with 27 bases spanning the gap. CDR3 residues: CASSPGDGIAGSGQPQHF. For the CDR3, the DNA is TGCGCCAGCAGCCCAGGCGACGGAATTGCGGGTTCAGGACAGCCCCAGCATTTT.

This clone showed up just once. V is TRBV7-8 and J is TRBJ2-1; 13 nucleotides line up with TRBD2. The CDR3 extends over 16 amino acids. The germline CDR1 and CDR2 sequences are SGHVS and FQNEAQ. V trimming: 5 bases; J trimming: 1 base; junction bases outside the gene matches: 2. CDR3 protein: CASSVTSGRSYNEQFF. CDR3 nucleotide sequence: TGTGCCAGCAGCGTGACTAGCGGGAGGTCCTACAATGAGCAGTTCTTC.

The J gene is TRBJ1-2, the V gene TRBV7-2; the D gene is possibly TRBD1 (5 bases). This CDR3 region has 14 residues. Between the trimmed V and J ends, which lost 2 bases and 6 bases, there was a span of 13 bases. Germline CDR1 reads SGHTA; CDR2 reads FQGNSA. CDR3 DNA sequence: TGTGCCAGCAGCTTACGCGGGGCAGGGAATGGCTACACCTTC. The encoded protein is CASSLRGAGNGYTF.

The DNA for the CDR3 is TGCGCCAGCAGCCAAGATATGGGCGGGAGCGCCATCTACAATGAGCAGTTCTTC. Encoded protein: CASSQDMGGSAIYNEQFF. The chain joins TRBV4-1 to TRBJ2-1; TRBD2 matches 7 bases. V lost 0 bases to trimming and J lost 3 bases; unmatched junction nucleotides: 11. The CDR3 extends over 18 amino acids. Per germline, CDR1 MGHRA and CDR2 YSYEKL.

This rearrangement joins TRBV2 to TRBJ1-6; 7 bases are shared with TRBD1. Germline assignment: CDR1 SNHLY and CDR2 FYNNEI. This CDR3 spans 15 amino acids. The V segment lost 6 bases and the J segment 6 bases; nucleotides outside the gene matches: 8. The CDR3 is CASRRQGLANSPLHF. Here the CDR3 DNA reads TGTGCCAGCAGGCGACAGGGTCTTGCTAATTCACCCCTCCACTTT.

The chain employs TRBV30 and TRBJ2-2, with D possibly being TRBD2 (5 bases). Trimming removed 0 bases from V and 6 bases from J, with 14 bases in between. Germline loops: CDR1 GTSNPN, CDR2 SVGIG (reference sequence). This CDR3 region has 15 residues. The CDR3 DNA reads TGTGCCTGGAGTGTAGGTCTAGCTAGGTCCGGGGAGCTGTTTTTT. This sequence encodes CAWSVGLARSGELFF.

The CDR3 here is CASSPRLRWNGYTF. CDR3 DNA sequence: TGTGCCAGCAGTCCCCGACTTCGATGGAATGGCTACACCTTC. The chain joins TRBV27 to TRBJ1-2; D not resolved. The CDR3 has 14 residues. Per the germline V gene, CDR1 is MNHEY and CDR2 is SMNVEV (reference sequence). V was cut by 5 bases and J by 6 bases, with 16 bases left in between.